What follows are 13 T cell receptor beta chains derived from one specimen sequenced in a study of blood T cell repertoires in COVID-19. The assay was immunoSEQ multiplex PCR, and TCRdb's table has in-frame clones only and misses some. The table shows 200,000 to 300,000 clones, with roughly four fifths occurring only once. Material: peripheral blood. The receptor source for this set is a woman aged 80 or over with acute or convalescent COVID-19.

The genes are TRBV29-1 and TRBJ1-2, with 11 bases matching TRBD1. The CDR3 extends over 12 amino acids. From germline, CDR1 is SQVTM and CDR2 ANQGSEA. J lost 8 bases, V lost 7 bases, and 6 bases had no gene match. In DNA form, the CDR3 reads TGCAGCGCGGGGACAGGGGGTCCAGGCTACACCTTC. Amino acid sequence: CSAGTGGPGYTF.

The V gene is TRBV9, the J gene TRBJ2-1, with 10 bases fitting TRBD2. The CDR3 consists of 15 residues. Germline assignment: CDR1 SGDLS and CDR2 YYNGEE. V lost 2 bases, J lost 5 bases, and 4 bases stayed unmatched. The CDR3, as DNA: TGTGCCAGCAGCGTCAGGACTAGCGGAAACAATGAGCAGTTCTTC. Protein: CASSVRTSGNNEQFF.

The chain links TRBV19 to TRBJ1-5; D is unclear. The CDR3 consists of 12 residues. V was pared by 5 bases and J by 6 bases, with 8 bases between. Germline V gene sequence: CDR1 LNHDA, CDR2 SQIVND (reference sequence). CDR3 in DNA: TGTGCCAGTAGTGAGGGAGGTCAGCCCCAGCATTTT. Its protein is CASSEGGQPQHF.

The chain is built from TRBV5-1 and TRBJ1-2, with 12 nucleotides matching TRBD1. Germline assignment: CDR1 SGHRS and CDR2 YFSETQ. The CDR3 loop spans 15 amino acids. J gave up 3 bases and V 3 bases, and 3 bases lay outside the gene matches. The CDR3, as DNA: TGCGCCAGCAGCTCGGGACAGGGGGCGTACTATGGCTACACCTTC. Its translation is CASSSGQGAYYGYTF.

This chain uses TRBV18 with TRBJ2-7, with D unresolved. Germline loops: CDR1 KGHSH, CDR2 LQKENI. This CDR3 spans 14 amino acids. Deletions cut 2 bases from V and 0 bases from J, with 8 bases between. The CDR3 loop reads CASSPLRSSYEQYF. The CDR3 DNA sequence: TGTGCCAGCTCACCATTGAGGAGCTCCTACGAGCAGTACTTC. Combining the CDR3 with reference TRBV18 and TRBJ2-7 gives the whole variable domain NAGVMQNPRHLVRRRGQEARLRCSPMKGHSHVYWYRQLPEEGLKFMVYLQKENIIDESGMPKERFSAEFPKEGPSILRIQQVVRGDSAAYFCASSPLRSSYEQYFGPGTRLTVT.

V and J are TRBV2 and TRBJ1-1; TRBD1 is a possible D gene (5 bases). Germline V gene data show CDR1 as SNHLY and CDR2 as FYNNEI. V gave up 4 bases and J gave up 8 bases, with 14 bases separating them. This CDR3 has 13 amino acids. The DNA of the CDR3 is TGTGCCAGCAGTGGACCAGTCGGGGGAGAAGCTTTCTTT. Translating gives CASSGPVGGEAFF.

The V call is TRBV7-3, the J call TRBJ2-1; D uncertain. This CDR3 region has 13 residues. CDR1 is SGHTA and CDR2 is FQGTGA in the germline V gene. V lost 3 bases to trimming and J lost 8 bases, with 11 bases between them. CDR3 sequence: CASSLTSEHEQFF. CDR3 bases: TGTGCCAGCAGCTTGACCAGCGAGCATGAGCAGTTCTTC.

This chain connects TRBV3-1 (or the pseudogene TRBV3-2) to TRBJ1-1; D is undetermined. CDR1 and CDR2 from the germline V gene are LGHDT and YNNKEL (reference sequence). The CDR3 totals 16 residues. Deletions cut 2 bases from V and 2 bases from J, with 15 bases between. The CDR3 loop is CASSQRVSGLNTEAFF. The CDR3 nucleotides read TGTGCCAGCAGCCAAAGGGTTAGCGGGCTAAACACTGAAGCTTTCTTT.

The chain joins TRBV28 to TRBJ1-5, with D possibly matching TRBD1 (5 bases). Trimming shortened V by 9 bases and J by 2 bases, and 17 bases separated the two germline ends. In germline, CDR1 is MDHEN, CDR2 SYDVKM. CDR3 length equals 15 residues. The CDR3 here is CASLGGGSGNQPQHF. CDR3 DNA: TGTGCCAGTTTGGGGGGGGGAAGCGGCAATCAGCCCCAGCATTTT.

The CDR3 DNA is TGTGCCAGCAGCCATCCGTCCCCACTTCCCGAGCAGTACTTC. It yields the protein CASSHPSPLPEQYF. J is TRBJ2-7 and V is TRBV7-2; D call uncertain. Germline CDR1 reads SGHTA; CDR2 reads FQGNSA. The CDR3 totals 14 residues. Trimming removed 5 bases from V and 6 bases from J, with 17 bases in between.

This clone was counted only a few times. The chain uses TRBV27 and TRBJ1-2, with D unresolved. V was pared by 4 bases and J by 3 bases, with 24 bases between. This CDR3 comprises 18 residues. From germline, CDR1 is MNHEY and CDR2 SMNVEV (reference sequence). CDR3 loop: CASSSGGRGMRSDYGYTF. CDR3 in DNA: TGTGCCAGCAGTTCGGGCGGTCGGGGAATGCGTTCTGACTATGGCTACACCTTC.

The DNA for the CDR3 is TGTGCCAGCACCCTAGGGAGTTTTAGCAATCAGCCCCAGCATTTT. As protein: CASTLGSFSNQPQHF. The chain couples TRBV2 to TRBJ1-5; D call uncertain. The CDR3 is made up of 15 amino acids. V was clipped by 7 bases and J by 0 bases, with 13 bases between them. The germline gives CDR1 SNHLY, CDR2 FYNNEI.

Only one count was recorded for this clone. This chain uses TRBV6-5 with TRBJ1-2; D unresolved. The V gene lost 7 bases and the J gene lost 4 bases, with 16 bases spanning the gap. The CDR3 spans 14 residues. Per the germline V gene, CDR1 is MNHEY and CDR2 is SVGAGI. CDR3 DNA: TGTGCCAGCATAGGGCGGGCGACGCCCTATGGCTACACCTTC. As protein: CASIGRATPYGYTF.